This passage covers 14 T cell receptor beta chains from one sample sequenced in a study of T-cell reconstitution after alpha-beta-depleted transplantation in children. Unique molecular identifiers were incorporated during preparation of the TCRbeta library. TCRdb used MiXCR to reprocess the PCR reads, holding one entry per CDR3 protein. Here the sample spans some 600,000 distinct CDR3 sequences, roughly 15% being singletons. Sequences were derived from PBMCs from the stem cell graft donor, sampled from the stem cell graft. These receptors all stem from a human donor who donated a stem cell graft to a child with acute myeloid leukemia.

This clonotype turned up a few times. The chain employs TRBV24-1 and TRBJ2-3, with 8 bases that match TRBD1. Germline V gives CDR1 KGHDR, CDR2 SFDVKD. CDR3 length equals 16 residues. Trimming removed 4 bases from V and 5 bases from J; junction bases left unmatched: 10. The chain's CDR3 is CATSDPVPGQEDTQYF. Here the CDR3 DNA reads TGTGCCACCAGTGACCCTGTCCCGGGACAGGAAGATACGCAGTATTTT.

This clonotype was detected only a few times. V and J are TRBV6-2 or TRBV6-3 and TRBJ2-1; D is uncertain. From germline, CDR1 is MNHEY and CDR2 SVGEGT. CDR3 length: 12 residues. V was clipped by 3 bases and J by 7 bases, with 7 bases between them. CDR3: CASSYQWNEQFF. CDR3 DNA: TGTGCCAGCAGTTATCAGTGGAATGAGCAGTTCTTC.

This clonotype has ten or more counts. The chain joins TRBV29-1 to TRBJ1-5; 9 nucleotides match TRBD1. This CDR3 region has 13 residues. CDR1 is SQVTM and CDR2 is ANQGSEA in the germline V gene. V shed 5 bases and J 5 bases; nucleotides not matched to a gene: 4. The CDR3 DNA reads TGCAGCGTTAGGACAGGGGATCATCAGCCCCAGCATTTT. This gives the protein CSVRTGDHQPQHF.

Many counts were recorded for this clonotype. The chain has TRBV2 and TRBJ2-2; no clear D. Germline values: CDR1 SNHLY, CDR2 FYNNEI. The CDR3 totals 12 residues. V lost 9 bases and J 0 bases, leaving 5 bases between the germline ends. The CDR3 bases are TGTGCCAGTACAACGAACACCGGGGAGCTGTTTTTT. It codes for CASTTNTGELFF.

The CDR3 region has the DNA TGTGCCAGCAGCTTAGGGGGGATCGGCACCGGGGAGCTGTTTTTT. Translation gives CASSLGGIGTGELFF. V gene TRBV11-2 combines with J gene TRBJ2-2; D may match TRBD1 or TRBD2 (5 bases each). The V end was cut by 1 base, the J end by 4 bases, with 10 bases between. Germline loops: CDR1 SGHAT, CDR2 FQNNGV. This CDR3 comprises 15 residues.

This clonotype was detected a few times. The V gene is TRBV25-1, the J gene TRBJ2-7, with D perhaps matching TRBD2 (5 bases). V was clipped by 3 bases and J by 0 bases, with 12 bases between them. CDR1 and CDR2 from the germline V gene are MGHDK and SYGVNS. This CDR3 region has 15 residues. The CDR3 sequence is CASSDSAGISYEQYF. In DNA, the CDR3 is TGTGCCAGCAGTGATTCCGCCGGGATCTCCTACGAGCAGTACTTC.

There are a few counts of this clonotype. The V and J genes are TRBV30 and TRBJ1-6; a weak D match, TRBD1 (6 bases). This CDR3 contains 14 residues. V lost 1 base to trimming and J lost 7 bases, with 11 bases between them. Germline CDR1 is GTSNPN and CDR2 is SVGIG (reference sequence). The DNA for the CDR3 is TGTGCCTGGAGTGGAGGGGGGAGGAATTCACCCCTCCACTTT. Its protein is CAWSGGGRNSPLHF.

The chain employs TRBV20-1 and TRBJ2-3, with 11 bases identical to TRBD2. Germline CDR1 is DFQATT and CDR2 is SNEGSKA (reference sequence). After removal of 6 bases from V and 5 bases from J, the junction contained 13 bases not matched to a gene. The CDR3 covers 16 residues. The chain's CDR3 is CSAESSLGLAVDTQYF. The CDR3 nucleotides are TGCAGTGCCGAAAGTTCGTTGGGACTAGCGGTAGATACGCAGTATTTT.

This clonotype was detected only a few times. The chain couples TRBV20-1 to TRBJ2-2; D gene ambiguous. The length of the CDR3 is 13 residues. Per germline, CDR1 DFQATT and CDR2 SNEGSKA (reference sequence). The V gene lost 3 bases and the J gene lost 4 bases, with 9 bases spanning the gap. The DNA of the CDR3 is TGCAGTGCTAGTGGGCAGCCCACCGGGGAGCTGTTTTTT. The encoded protein is CSASGQPTGELFF.

The chain joins TRBV3-1 to TRBJ2-7, with TRBD1 as a possible D gene (6 bases). The CDR3 consists of 15 residues. From germline, CDR1 is LGHDT and CDR2 YNNKEL (reference sequence). V shed 1 base and J shed 0 bases, with 10 bases lying between them. Here the CDR3 reads CASSQAGASSYEQYV. CDR3 sequence (DNA): TGTGCCAGCAGCCAAGCAGGGGCGAGCTCCTACGAGCAGTACGTC.

The chain joins TRBV5-1 to TRBJ2-2, with 7 bases lining up with TRBD1. The junction had 9 bases not matched to a gene; V was cut back by 5 bases and J by 2 bases. Germline-derived CDR1 and CDR2 are SGHRS and YFSETQ. This CDR3 contains 16 residues. Here the CDR3 reads CASRGSTGSNTGELFF. The CDR3 coding sequence is TGCGCCAGCAGAGGATCGACAGGGAGCAACACCGGGGAGCTGTTTTTT.

In its sample, this clonotype was seen once. With a much larger clone just one base away, this may be a read error. The J gene is TRBJ2-1, the V gene TRBV10-3; 11 positions match TRBD1. The CDR3 length is 15 residues. Germline V gives CDR1 ENHRY, CDR2 SYGVKD. V gave up 10 bases and J gave up 7 bases; unmatched junction bases: 12. For the CDR3, the DNA is TGTGCCACCACCCTCGGACAGGGGGCAAGGAATGAGCAGTTCTTC. Its protein product is CATTLGQGARNEQFF.

The CDR3 DNA follows: TGTGCCAGCAGCTTAAAGGACGAGGGGGCGCGAGGACTAGACTCCTACAATGAGCAGTTCTTC. This translates into CASSLKDEGARGLDSYNEQFF. The rearrangement joins TRBV11-1 to TRBJ2-1; either TRBD1 or TRBD2 may supply D (7 bases each). CDR3 length: 21 amino acids. The V gene's germline CDR1 is SGHAT and CDR2 FQDESV (reference sequence). The ends were cut back, 2 bases at V and 0 bases at J, with 26 bases in the middle. The entire variable domain, with the rest obtained from reference TRBV11-1 and TRBJ2-1, is as follows: EAEVAQSPRYKITEKSQAVAFWCDPISGHATLYWYRQILGQGPELLVQFQDESVVDDSQLPKDRFSAERLKGVDSTLKIQPAELGDSAMYLCASSLKDEGARGLDSYNEQFFGPGTRLTVL.

As regards this clonotype: A much larger clone differs from this one at a single base, so this may be a read error. The chain joins TRBV20-1 to TRBJ1-1; 8 nucleotides match TRBD1. The J segment lost 4 bases and the V segment lost 3 bases, leaving 4 bases of the junction unmatched. The germline V gene encodes CDR1 DFQATT and CDR2 SNEGSKA (reference sequence). The CDR3 runs to 13 residues. CDR3 coding DNA: TGCAGTGCTAGGGACAGGGTACCCACTGAAGCTTTCTTT. Translation: CSARDRVPTEAFF.